This T cell receptor beta chain was identified during a study of blood T cell repertoires in COVID-19. In germline, CDR1 is LGHNA, CDR2 YNFKEQ. The V and J ends lost 0 bases and 8 bases respectively, with 8 bases between them. CDR3 length: 13 amino acids. The repertoire was sequenced with immunoSEQ multiplex PCR; TCRdb's copy has only in-frame clones and lacks some. The sample lists 85,000 to 100,000 clones, roughly 85% occurring once. J is TRBJ2-1 and V is TRBV4-2, with no clear D. Sequenced input: peripheral blood. The origin of this receptor is a man between 60 and 75 years old with acute or convalescent COVID-19. The DNA for the CDR3 is TGTGCCAGCAGCCAAGAATCGGTACATGAGCAGTTCTTC. It specifies CASSQESVHEQFF.